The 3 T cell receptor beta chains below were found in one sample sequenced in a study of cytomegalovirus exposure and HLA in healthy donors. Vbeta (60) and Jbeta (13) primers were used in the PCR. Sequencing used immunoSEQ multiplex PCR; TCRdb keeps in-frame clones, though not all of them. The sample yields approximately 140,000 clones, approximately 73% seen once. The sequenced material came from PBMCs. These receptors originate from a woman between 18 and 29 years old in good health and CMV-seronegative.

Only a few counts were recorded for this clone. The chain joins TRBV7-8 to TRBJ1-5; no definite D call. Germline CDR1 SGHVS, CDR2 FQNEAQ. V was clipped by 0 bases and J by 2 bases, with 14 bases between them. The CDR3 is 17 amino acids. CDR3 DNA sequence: TGTGCCAGCAGCTTAGCGCAGGTGGTCCCGGGCAATCAGCCCCAGCATTTT. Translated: CASSLAQVVPGNQPQHF.

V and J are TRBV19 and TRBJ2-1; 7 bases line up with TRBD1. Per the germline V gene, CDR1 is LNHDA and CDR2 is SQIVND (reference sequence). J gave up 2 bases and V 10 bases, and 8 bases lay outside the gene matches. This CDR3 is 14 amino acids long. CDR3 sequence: CATRGGVPYNEQFF. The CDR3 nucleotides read TGTGCCACCCGAGGGGGCGTCCCCTACAATGAGCAGTTCTTC.

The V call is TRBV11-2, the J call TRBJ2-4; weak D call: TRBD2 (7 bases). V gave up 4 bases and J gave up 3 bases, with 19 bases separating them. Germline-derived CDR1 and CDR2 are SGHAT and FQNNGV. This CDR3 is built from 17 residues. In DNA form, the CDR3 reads TGTGCCAGCAGCTCACCGGGGGGCAAACGGGTCAAAAACATTCAGTACTTC. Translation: CASSSPGGKRVKNIQYF.